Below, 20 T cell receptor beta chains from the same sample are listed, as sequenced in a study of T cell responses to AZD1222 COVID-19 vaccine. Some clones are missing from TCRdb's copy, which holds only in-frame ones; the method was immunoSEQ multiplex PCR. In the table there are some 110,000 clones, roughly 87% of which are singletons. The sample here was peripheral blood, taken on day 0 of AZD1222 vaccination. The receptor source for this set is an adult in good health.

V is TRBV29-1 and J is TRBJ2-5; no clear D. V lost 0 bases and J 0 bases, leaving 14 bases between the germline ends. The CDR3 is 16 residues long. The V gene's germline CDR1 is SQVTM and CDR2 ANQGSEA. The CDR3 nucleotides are TGCAGCGTTGAAGATCAGGCAGCAATATACCAAGAGACCCAGTACTTC. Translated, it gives CSVEDQAAIYQETQYF.

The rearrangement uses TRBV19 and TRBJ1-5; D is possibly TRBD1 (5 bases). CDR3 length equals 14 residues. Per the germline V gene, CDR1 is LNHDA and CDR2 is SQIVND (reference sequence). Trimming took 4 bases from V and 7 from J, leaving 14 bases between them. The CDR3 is CASSNHQGEQPQHF. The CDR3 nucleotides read TGTGCCAGTAGTAATCACCAGGGCGAACAGCCCCAGCATTTT. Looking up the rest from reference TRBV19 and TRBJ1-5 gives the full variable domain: DGGITQSPKYLFRKEGQNVTLSCEQNLNHDAMYWYRQDPGQGLRLIYYSQIVNDFQKGDIAEGYSVSREKKESFPLTVTSAQKNPTAFYLCASSNHQGEQPQHFGDGTRLSIL.

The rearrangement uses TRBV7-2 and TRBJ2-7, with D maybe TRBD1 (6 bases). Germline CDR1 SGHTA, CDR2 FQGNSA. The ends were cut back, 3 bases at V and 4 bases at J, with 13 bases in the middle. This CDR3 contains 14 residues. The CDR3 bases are TGTGCCAGCAGCTTTGTACAGGGTATGTACGAGCAGTACTTC. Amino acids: CASSFVQGMYEQYF.

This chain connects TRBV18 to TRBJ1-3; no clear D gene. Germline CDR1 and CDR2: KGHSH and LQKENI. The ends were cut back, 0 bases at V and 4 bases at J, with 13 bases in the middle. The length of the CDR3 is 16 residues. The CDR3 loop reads CASSPPNRAQGNTIYF. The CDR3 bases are TGTGCCAGCTCACCACCAAACCGGGCCCAAGGAAACACCATATATTTT.

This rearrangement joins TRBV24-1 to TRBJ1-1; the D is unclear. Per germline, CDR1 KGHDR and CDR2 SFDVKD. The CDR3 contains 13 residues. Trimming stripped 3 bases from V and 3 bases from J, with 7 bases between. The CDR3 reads CATSDPTYTEAFF. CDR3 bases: TGTGCCACCAGTGATCCAACTTACACTGAAGCTTTCTTT.

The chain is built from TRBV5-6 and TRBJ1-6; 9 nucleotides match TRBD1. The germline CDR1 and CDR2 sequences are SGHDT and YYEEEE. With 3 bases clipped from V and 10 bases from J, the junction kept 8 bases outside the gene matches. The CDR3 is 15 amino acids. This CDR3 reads CASSWSGTGTSPLHF. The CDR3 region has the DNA TGTGCCAGCAGCTGGTCCGGGACAGGGACATCACCCCTCCACTTT.

The CDR3 region has the DNA TGTGCCAGCAGTTTATTTACCAGGGCCGGAAACACCATATATTTT. It translates to CASSLFTRAGNTIYF. This sequence joins TRBV28 and TRBJ1-3, with D perhaps TRBD1 (5 bases). The V and J ends lost 1 base and 4 bases respectively, with 11 bases between them. The CDR3 has 15 amino acids. Germline assignment: CDR1 MDHEN and CDR2 SYDVKM.

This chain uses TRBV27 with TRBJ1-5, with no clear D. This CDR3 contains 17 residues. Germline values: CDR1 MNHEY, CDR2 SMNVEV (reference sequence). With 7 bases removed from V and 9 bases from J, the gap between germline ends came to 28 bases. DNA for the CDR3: TGTGCCAGCACCCCCCCCGACCGGTTCCGAATTGCTTGGCCCCAGCATTTT. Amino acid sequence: CASTPPDRFRIAWPQHF.

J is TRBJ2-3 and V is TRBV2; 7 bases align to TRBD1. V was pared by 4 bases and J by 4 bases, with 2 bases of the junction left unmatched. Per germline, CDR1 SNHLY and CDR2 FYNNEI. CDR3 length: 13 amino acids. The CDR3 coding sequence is TGTGCCAGCAGTGGACAGGGTTCAGATACGCAGTATTTT. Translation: CASSGQGSDTQYF.

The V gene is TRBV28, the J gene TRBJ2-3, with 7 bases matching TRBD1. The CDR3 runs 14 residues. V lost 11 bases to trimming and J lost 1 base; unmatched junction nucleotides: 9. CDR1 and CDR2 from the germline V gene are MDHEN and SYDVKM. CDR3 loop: CARQGGFGTDTQYF. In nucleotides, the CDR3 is TGTGCCCGACAGGGCGGGTTTGGCACAGATACGCAGTATTTT.

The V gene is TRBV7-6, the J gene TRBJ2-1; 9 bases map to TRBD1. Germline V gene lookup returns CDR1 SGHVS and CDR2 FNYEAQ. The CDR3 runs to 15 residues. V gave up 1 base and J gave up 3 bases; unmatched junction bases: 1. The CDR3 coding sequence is TGTGCCAGCAGCTTAGGGACAGGGGACTACAATGAGCAGTTCTTC. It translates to CASSLGTGDYNEQFF.

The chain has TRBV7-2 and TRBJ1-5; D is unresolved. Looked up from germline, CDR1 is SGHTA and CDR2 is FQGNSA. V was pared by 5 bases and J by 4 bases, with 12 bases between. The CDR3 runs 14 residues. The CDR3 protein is CASSPDRGNQPQHF. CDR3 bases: TGTGCCAGCAGCCCGGATCGAGGGAATCAGCCCCAGCATTTT.

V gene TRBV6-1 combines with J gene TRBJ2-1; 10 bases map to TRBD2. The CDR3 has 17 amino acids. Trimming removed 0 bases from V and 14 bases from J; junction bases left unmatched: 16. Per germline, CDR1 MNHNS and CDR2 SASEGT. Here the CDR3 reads CASSEAGSSGGALFEFF. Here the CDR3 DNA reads TGTGCCAGCAGTGAAGCTGGATCCAGCGGGGGGGCCCTGTTTGAGTTCTTC.

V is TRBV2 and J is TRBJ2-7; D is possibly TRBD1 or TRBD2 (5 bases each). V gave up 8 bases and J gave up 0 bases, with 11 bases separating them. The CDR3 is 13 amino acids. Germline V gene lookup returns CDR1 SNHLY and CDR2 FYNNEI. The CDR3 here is CASGSGHSYEQYF. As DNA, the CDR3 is TGTGCCAGCGGGTCGGGGCACTCCTACGAGCAGTACTTC.

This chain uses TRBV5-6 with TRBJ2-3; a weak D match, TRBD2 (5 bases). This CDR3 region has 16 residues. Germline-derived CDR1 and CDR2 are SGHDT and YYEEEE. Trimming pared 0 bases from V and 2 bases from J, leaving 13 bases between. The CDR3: CASSLVTRGFTDTQYF. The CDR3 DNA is TGTGCCAGCAGCTTGGTTACTCGGGGATTCACAGATACGCAGTATTTT.

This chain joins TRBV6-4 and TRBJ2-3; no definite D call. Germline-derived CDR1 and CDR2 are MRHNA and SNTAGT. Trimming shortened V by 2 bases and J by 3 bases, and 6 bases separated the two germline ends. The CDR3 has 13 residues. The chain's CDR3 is CASSDGATDTQYF. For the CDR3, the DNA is TGTGCCAGCAGTGACGGAGCGACAGATACGCAGTATTTT.

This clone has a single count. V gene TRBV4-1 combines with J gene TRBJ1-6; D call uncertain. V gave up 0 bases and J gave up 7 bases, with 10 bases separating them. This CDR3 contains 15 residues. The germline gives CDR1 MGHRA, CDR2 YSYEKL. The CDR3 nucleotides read TGCGCCAGCAGCCAAGAGGCAAGTTTGAATTCACCCCTCCACTTT. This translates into CASSQEASLNSPLHF.

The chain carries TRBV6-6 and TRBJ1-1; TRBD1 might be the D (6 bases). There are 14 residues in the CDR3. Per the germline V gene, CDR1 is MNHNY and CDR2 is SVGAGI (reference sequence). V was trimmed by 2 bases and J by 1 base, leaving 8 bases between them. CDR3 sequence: CASSYQGKNTEAFF. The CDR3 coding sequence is TGTGCCAGCAGTTACCAGGGGAAGAACACTGAAGCTTTCTTT.

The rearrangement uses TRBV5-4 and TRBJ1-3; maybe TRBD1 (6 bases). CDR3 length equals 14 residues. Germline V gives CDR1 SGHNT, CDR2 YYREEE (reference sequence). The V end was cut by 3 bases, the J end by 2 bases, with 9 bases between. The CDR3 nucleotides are TGTGCCAGCAGCTCTCGGACAGCTGGAAACACCATATATTTT. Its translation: CASSSRTAGNTIYF.

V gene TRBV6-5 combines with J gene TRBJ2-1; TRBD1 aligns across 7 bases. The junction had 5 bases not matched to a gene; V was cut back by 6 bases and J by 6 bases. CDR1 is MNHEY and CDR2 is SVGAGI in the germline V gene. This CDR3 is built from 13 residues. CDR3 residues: CASRTGQVNEQFF. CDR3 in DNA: TGTGCCAGCAGAACCGGACAGGTCAATGAGCAGTTCTTC.